This T cell receptor beta chain was sequenced in a study of blood T cell repertoires in COVID-19. Study context: PBMCs, B-cell-depleted T cells, or T cells provided the cDNA or gDNA that made up the material.

The trim removed 4 bases at V and 8 bases at J, leaving 0 bases unmatched. Per germline, CDR1 MNHEY and CDR2 SVGAGI. The length of the CDR3 is 11 residues. Two negative PCRs, clearance, or symptom resolution had been documented for recovered Cohort 3 donors. Per the original methods: Nucleated cell number was recorded as an estimate derived from reference gene primer amplification. Using immunoSEQ multiplex PCR, the repertoire was profiled, and TCRdb retains in-frame clones only, with some absent. Clone size and V and J calls were adopted from that table, with D and trimming inferred from the DNA. Counted here are hundreds of thousands of clones, 75% to 90% occurring once; the ten biggest clones make up 2.4%.

The sequenced material came from PBMCs or T cells enriched from blood (not recorded which). This rearrangement joins TRBV6-5 to TRBJ1-2; 8 nucleotides line up with TRBD1. This TCR came from a woman between 18 and 30 years old who had recovered from COVID-19. CDR3 sequence (DNA): TGTGCCAGCAGTTCAGGGGGCGGCTACACCTTC. Translating it yields CASSSGGGYTF.